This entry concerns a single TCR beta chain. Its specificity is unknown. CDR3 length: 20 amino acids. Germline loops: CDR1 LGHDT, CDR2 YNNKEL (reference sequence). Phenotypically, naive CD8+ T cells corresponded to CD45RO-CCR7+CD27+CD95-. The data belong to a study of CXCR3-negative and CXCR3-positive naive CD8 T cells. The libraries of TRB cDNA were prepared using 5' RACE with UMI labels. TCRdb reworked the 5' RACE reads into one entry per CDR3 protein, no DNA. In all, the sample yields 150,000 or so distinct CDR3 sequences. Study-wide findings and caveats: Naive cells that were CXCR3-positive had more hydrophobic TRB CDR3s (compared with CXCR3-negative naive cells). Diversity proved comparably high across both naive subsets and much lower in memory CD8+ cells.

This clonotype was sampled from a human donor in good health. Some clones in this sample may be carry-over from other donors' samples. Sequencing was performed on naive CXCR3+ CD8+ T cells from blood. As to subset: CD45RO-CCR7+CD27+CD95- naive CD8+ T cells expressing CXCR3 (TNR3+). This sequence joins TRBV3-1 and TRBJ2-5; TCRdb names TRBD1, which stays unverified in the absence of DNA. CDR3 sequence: CASSQADSGDLTDHQETQYF.